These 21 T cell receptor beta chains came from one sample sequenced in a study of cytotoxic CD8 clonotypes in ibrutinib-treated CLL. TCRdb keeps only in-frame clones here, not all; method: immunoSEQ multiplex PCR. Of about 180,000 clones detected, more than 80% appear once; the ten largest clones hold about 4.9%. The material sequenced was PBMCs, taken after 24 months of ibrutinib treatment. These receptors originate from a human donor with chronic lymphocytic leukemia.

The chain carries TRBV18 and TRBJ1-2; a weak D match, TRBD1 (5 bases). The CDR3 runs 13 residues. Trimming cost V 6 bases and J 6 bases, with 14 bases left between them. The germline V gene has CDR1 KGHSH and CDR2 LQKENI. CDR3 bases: TGTGCCAGCTCCGTTGGCGGGGCCGATGGCTACACCTTC. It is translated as CASSVGGADGYTF.

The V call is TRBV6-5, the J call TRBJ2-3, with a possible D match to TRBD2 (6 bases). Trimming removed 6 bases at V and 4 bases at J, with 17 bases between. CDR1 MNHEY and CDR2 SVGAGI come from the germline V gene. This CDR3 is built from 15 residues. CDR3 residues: CASRARRGAADTQYF. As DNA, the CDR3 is TGTGCCAGCAGAGCCCGGCGGGGTGCAGCAGATACGCAGTATTTT.

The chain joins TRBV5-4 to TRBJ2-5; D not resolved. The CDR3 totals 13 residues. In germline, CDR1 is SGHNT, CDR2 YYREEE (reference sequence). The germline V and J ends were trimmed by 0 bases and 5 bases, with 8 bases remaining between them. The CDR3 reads CASSLAGDETQYF. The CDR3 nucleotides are TGTGCCAGCAGCTTGGCAGGTGACGAGACCCAGTACTTC.

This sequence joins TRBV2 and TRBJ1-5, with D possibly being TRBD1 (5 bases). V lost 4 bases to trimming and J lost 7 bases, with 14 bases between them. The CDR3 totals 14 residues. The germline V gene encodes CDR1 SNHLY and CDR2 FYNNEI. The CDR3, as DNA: TGTGCCAGCAGTGGACAGTCACAAAGGCAGCCCCAGCATTTT. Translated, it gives CASSGQSQRQPQHF. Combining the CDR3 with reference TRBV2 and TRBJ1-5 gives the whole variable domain EPEVTQTPSHQVTQMGQEVILRCVPISNHLYFYWYRQILGQKVEFLVSFYNNEISEKSEIFDDQFSVERPDGSNFTLKIRSTKLEDSAMYFCASSGQSQRQPQHFGDGTRLSIL.

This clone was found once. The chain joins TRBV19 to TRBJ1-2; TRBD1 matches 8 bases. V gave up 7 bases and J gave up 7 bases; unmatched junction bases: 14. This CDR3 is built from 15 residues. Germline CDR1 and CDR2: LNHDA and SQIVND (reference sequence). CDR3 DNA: TGTGCCAGTATTAATACGGGCAGGGGGCTTGGTGGCTACACCTTC. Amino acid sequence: CASINTGRGLGGYTF.

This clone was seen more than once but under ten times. The CDR3 sequence is CSVHGNTEAFF. The CDR3 DNA follows: TGCAGTGTACACGGGAACACTGAAGCTTTCTTT. The rearrangement uses TRBV20-1 and TRBJ1-1, with D hard to call. V was pared by 7 bases and J by 1 base, with 7 bases between. Germline CDR1 reads DFQATT; CDR2 reads SNEGSKA (reference sequence). The CDR3 covers 11 residues.

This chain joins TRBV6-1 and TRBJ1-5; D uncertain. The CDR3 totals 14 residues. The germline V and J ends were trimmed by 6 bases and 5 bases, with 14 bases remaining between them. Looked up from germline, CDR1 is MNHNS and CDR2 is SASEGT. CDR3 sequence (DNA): TGTGCCAGCAGGATACCGGGCACCCATCAGCCCCAGCATTTT. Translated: CASRIPGTHQPQHF.

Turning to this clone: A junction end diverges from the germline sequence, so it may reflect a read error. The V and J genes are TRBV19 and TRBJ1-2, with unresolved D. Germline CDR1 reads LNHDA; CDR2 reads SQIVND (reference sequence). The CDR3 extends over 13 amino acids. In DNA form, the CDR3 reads TGTGCCAGTAGAATAGGAGGGAAGGCTGGCTACACCTTC. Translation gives CASRIGGKAGYTF.

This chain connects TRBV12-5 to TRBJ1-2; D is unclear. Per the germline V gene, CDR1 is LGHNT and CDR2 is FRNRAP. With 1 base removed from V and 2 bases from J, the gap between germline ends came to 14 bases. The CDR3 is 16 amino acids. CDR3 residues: CASGLAVGSDNYGYTF. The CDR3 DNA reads TGTGCTAGTGGTTTGGCCGTGGGGAGTGACAACTATGGCTACACCTTC. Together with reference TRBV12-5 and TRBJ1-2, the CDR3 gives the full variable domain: DARVTQTPRHKVTEMGQEVTMRCQPILGHNTVFWYRQTMMQGLELLAYFRNRAPLDDSGMPKDRFSAEMPDATLATLKIQPSEPRDSAVYFCASGLAVGSDNYGYTFGSGTRLTVV.

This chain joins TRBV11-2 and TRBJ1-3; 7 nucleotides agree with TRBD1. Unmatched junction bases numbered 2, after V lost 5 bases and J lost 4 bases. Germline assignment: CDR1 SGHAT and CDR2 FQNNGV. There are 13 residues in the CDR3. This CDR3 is CASSPQGGNTIYF. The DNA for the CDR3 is TGTGCCAGCAGCCCACAGGGGGGAAACACCATATATTTT.

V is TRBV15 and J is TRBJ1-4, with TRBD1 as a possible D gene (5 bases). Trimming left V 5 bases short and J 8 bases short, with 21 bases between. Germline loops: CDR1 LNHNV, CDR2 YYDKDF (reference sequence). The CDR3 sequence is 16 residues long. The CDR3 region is CATSPWEGRSGEKLFF. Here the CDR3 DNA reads TGTGCCACCAGCCCCTGGGAGGGGAGGAGTGGAGAAAAACTGTTTTTT.

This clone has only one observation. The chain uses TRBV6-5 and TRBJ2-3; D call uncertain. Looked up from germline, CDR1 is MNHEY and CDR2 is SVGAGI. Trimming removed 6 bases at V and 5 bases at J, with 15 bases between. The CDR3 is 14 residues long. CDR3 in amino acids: CASRTAWSKDTQYF. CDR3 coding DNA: TGTGCCAGCAGGACGGCCTGGTCAAAAGATACGCAGTATTTT.

CDR3 sequence (DNA): TGTGCCAGCAGCGTAGATCCGGCGGGAGGAGCCGGGGAGCTGTTTTTT. It specifies CASSVDPAGGAGELFF. The rearrangement uses TRBV9 and TRBJ2-2, with 8 bases fitting TRBD2. The CDR3 loop spans 16 amino acids. Germline CDR1 reads SGDLS; CDR2 reads YYNGEE. J gave up 6 bases and V 0 bases, and 7 bases lay outside the gene matches.

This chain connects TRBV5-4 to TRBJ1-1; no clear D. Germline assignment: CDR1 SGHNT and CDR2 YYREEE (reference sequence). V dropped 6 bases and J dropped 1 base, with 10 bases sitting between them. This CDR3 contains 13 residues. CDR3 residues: CASNWGGNTEAFF. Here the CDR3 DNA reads TGTGCCAGCAATTGGGGAGGGAACACTGAAGCTTTCTTT.

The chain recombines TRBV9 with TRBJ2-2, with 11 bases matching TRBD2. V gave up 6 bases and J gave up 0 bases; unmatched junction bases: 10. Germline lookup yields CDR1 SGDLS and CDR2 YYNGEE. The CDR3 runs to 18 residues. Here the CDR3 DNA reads TGTGCCAGCACAGTAACCGGGACTAGCGGACCGAACACCGGGGAGCTGTTTTTT. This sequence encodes CASTVTGTSGPNTGELFF.

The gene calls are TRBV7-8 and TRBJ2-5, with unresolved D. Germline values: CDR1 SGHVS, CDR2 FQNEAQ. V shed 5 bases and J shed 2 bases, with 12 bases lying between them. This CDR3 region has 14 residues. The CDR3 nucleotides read TGTGCCAGCAGCAGACGGAGCCGACAAGAGACCCAGTACTTC. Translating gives CASSRRSRQETQYF.

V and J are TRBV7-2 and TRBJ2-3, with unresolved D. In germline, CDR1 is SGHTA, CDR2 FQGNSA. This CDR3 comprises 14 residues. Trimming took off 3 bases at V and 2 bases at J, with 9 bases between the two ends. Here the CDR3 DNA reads TGTGCCAGCAGCTTGGGTCTCCCCACAGATACGCAGTATTTT. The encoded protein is CASSLGLPTDTQYF.

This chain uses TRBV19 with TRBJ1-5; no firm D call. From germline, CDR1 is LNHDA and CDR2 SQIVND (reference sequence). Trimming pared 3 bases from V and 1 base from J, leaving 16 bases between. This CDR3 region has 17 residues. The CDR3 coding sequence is TGTGCCAGTAGTATGGACGGGCAGGCTCTCAGCAATCAGCCCCAGCATTTT. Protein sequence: CASSMDGQALSNQPQHF.

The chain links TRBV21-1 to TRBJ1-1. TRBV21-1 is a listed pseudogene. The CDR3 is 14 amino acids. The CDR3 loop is CASSKAKERCSAFF. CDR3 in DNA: TGTGCCAGCAGCAAAGCGAAGGAAAGGTGTAGCGCTTTCTTT.

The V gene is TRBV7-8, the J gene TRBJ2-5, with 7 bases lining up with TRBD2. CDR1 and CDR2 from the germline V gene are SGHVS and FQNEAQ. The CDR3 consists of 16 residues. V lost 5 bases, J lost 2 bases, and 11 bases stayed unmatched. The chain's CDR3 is CASSHFPGTKQETQYF. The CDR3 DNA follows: TGTGCCAGCAGCCATTTCCCCGGGACTAAACAAGAGACCCAGTACTTC.

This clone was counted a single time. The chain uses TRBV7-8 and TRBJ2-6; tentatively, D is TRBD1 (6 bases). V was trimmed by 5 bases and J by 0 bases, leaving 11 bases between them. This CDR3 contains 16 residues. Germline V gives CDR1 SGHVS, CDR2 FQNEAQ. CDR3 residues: CASSQGQSSGANVLTF. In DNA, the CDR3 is TGTGCCAGCAGCCAAGGACAGAGCTCTGGGGCCAACGTCCTGACTTTC.